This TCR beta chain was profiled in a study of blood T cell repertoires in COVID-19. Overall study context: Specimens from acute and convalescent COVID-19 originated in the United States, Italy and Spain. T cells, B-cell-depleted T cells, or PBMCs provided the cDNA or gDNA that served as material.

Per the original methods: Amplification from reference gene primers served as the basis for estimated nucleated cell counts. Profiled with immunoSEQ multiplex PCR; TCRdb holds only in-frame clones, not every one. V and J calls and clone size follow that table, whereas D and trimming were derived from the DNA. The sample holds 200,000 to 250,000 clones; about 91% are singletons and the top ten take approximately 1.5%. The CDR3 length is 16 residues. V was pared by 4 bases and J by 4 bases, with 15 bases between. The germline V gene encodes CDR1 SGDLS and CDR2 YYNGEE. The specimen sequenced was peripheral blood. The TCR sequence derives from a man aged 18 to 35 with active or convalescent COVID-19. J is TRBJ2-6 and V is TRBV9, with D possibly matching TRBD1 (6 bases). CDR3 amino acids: CASSTSQGTGANVLTF. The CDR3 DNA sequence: TGTGCCAGCAGCACGTCCCAGGGGACAGGGGCCAACGTCCTGACTTTC.